This T cell receptor beta chain was retrieved from a study of identical twins. In this sample, this clonotype turned up a few times. Its target is not known. Study-wide results and limits: Fewer insertions characterized abundant cord blood beta clonotypes, whereas memory repertoires showed none.

Unique molecular identifiers were in the cDNA, with template-switch universal primer binding. TCRdb passed the 5' RACE reads through MiXCR, listing each CDR3 protein once. The data show more than 600,000 distinct CDR3 sequences, around a sixth seen once. This CDR3 is 15 amino acids long. Germline CDR1 is SEHNR and CDR2 is FQNEAQ (reference sequence). J lost 4 bases, V lost 4 bases, and 6 bases had no gene match. Separately, the same data were catalogued under a study of T cells expressing NK-cell markers. Turning to that study: One of the eight sequenced donors was seronegative, whereas the other seven were HCMV-seropositive.

The chain uses TRBV7-9 and TRBJ2-1; the match to TRBD2 covers 8 bases. The clonotype comes from a woman under 30 in good health. Material: PBMCs. The CDR3 DNA is TGTGCCAGCAGCTCCCCCGGGACTAGTTACAATGAGCAGTTCTTC. This sequence encodes CASSSPGTSYNEQFF.